The rows below give T cell receptor beta chains drawn from one sample of a study of cytomegalovirus exposure and HLA in healthy donors. Assay used: immunoSEQ multiplex PCR; TCRdb lists only in-frame clones, some missing. The sample carries about 140,000 clones, 82% recorded once. Sequenced sample: PBMCs. Receptors were obtained from a man younger than 30 in good health and CMV-seropositive. CDR3s include the opening cysteine and the closing phenylalanine or tryptophan. D genes are given only for firm matches. A clone size is listed for some rows: how often the clone was seen (once, few, many), or a class if it is expanded.

>TRBV7-9|15|TRBJ1-2|.|.
CAILQEGSLGHGYTF
TGTGCCATCCTTCAAGAGGGCTCCCTAGGCCATGGCTACACCTTC
>TRBV7-2|16|TRBJ1-5|.|.
CASSLGNRVGNQPQHF
TGTGCCAGCAGCTTAGGAAACAGGGTTGGAAATCAGCCCCAGCATTTT
>TRBV4-1|14|TRBJ1-4|.|.
CASSQGRRGEKLFF
TGCGCCAGCAGCCAAGGGAGGAGAGGTGAAAAACTGTTTTTT
>TRBV6-1|15|TRBJ2-3|TRBD2|few
CASSEAVGGTDTQYF
TGTGCCAGCAGTGAAGCGGTGGGAGGGACAGATACGCAGTATTTT
>TRBV7-8|13|TRBJ2-7|.|.
CASSLGETPEQYF
TGTGCCAGCAGCTTAGGGGAGACCCCCGAGCAGTACTTC
>TRBV27|16|TRBJ2-6|.|few
CASSLSTGAGANVLTF
TGTGCCAGCAGTTTATCGACAGGAGCTGGGGCCAACGTCCTGACTTTC
>TRBV19|13|TRBJ2-5|.|.
CASSRSDQETQYF
TGTGCCAGTAGTAGGTCAGACCAAGAGACCCAGTACTTC
>TRBV5-4|15|TRBJ1-3|TRBD1|.
CASSAGQGIGNTIYF
TGTGCCAGCAGCGCGGGACAGGGGATTGGAAACACCATATATTTT
>TRBV18|15|TRBJ2-3|TRBD2|.
CASSPFAGERDTQYF
TGTGCCAGCTCACCTTTTGCGGGAGAGAGGGATACGCAGTATTTT
>TRBV5-1|14|TRBJ1-1|.|.
CASSLDRMNTEAFF
TGCGCCAGCAGCTTGGACAGAATGAACACTGAAGCTTTCTTT
>TRBV5-1|14|TRBJ1-2|TRBD1|.
CASSWTGEVYGYTF
TGCGCCAGCAGCTGGACAGGGGAGGTTTATGGCTACACCTTC
>TRBV27|15|TRBJ1-3|.|once
CASSPIMGGGNTIYF
TGTGCCAGCAGTCCAATCATGGGAGGTGGAAACACCATATATTTT
>TRBV28|16|TRBJ2-3|.|.
CASSFPTTPSTDTQYF
TGTGCCAGCAGTTTCCCCACAACCCCCAGCACAGATACGCAGTATTTT
>TRBV27|16|TRBJ2-3|.|.
CASSLRGYSSTDTQYF
TGTGCCAGCAGTTTAAGAGGGTACTCTAGCACAGATACGCAGTATTTT
>TRBV5-6|13|TRBJ2-4|TRBD1|.
CASSADRGNIQYF
TGTGCCAGCAGCGCGGACAGGGGAAACATTCAGTACTTC
>TRBV5-1|14|TRBJ2-7|TRBD1|few
CASSAGQGSHEQYF
TGCGCCAGCAGCGCTGGACAGGGGTCCCACGAGCAGTACTTC
>TRBV18|13|TRBJ2-7|.|many
CASSKWALDEQYF
TGTGCCAGCTCCAAGTGGGCACTGGACGAGCAGTACTTC
>TRBV25-1|15|TRBJ2-7|.|.
CASSETTGFSYEQYF
TGTGCCAGCAGTGAAACAACAGGGTTCTCCTACGAGCAGTACTTC
>TRBV30|13|TRBJ1-1|TRBD1|.
CAWSRGQDTEAFF
TGTGCCTGGAGTAGGGGGCAGGACACTGAAGCTTTCTTT
>TRBV9|15|TRBJ2-7|.|.
CASSVESGRAYEQYF
TGTGCCAGCAGCGTAGAGAGCGGGCGAGCCTACGAGCAGTACTTC
>TRBV28|18|TRBJ2-3|TRBD2|.
CASRGTSGRDPFTDTQYF
TGTGCCAGCAGAGGGACTAGCGGGAGGGACCCTTTCACAGATACGCAGTATTTT
>TRBV5-1|15|TRBJ2-1|TRBD2|.
CASSPGTSGRDEQFF
TGCGCCAGCAGCCCCGGGACTAGCGGGAGAGACGAGCAGTTCTTC
>TRBV7-9|13|TRBJ1-1|.|.
CASSPPGGAEAFF
TGTGCCAGCAGCCCGCCCGGCGGTGCTGAAGCTTTCTTT
>TRBV19|14|TRBJ2-3|.|.
CASSIVAGSDTQYF
TGTGCCAGTAGTATAGTGGCGGGATCAGATACGCAGTATTTT
>TRBV2|15|TRBJ1-5|TRBD1|few
CASSRQGTSNQPQHF
TGTGCCAGCAGTCGACAGGGGACGAGCAATCAGCCCCAGCATTTT
>TRBV19|14|TRBJ1-5|.|.
CASSIDRGFWPQHF
TGTGCCAGTAGTATAGATCGAGGGTTTTGGCCCCAGCATTTT
>TRBV6-1|14|TRBJ2-7|TRBD1|.
CASLGQKSSYEQYF
TGTGCCTCCCTGGGACAGAAAAGCTCCTACGAGCAGTACTTC
>TRBV5-1|17|TRBJ1-4|TRBD1|.
CASSFDRGVGTNEKLFF
TGCGCCAGCAGCTTCGACAGGGGGGTCGGAACTAATGAAAAACTGTTTTTT
>TRBV19|13|TRBJ2-7|TRBD1|.
CASSQGVSYEQYF
TGTGCCAGTAGCCAGGGGGTTTCCTACGAGCAGTACTTC
>TRBV6-6|14|TRBJ2-7|.|.
CASSPYRDSYEQYF
TGTGCCAGCAGCCCCTACAGGGACTCCTACGAGCAGTACTTC
>TRBV9|16|TRBJ2-7|.|.
CASSVEGTFGLYEQYF
TGTGCCAGCAGCGTAGAAGGGACTTTTGGCCTCTACGAGCAGTACTTC
>TRBV28|15|TRBJ2-2|.|.
CASYPGTTNTGELFF
TGTGCCAGTTACCCCGGGACAACGAACACCGGGGAGCTGTTTTTT
>TRBV5-4|18|TRBJ2-3|TRBD2|.
CASSLRGAGREKSDTQYF
TGTGCCAGCAGCTTGCGAGGGGCCGGGCGGGAGAAGTCAGATACGCAGTATTTT
>TRBV25-1|13|TRBJ2-7|.|.
CASSESQGYEQYF
TGTGCCAGCAGTGAGTCCCAGGGATACGAGCAGTACTTC
>TRBV28|13|TRBJ2-7|.|few
CASIMGGSYEQYF
TGTGCCAGCATAATGGGGGGCTCCTACGAGCAGTACTTC
>TRBV5-6|14|TRBJ2-2|.|few
CASSFGGNTGELFF
TGTGCCAGCAGCTTTGGGGGCAATACCGGGGAGCTGTTTTTT
>TRBV27|13|TRBJ2-7|.|.
CASSLGRTYEQYF
TGTGCCAGCAGTTTAGGGCGGACATACGAGCAGTACTTC
>TRBV11-3|11|TRBJ1-1|.|.
CASSLGGEAFF
TGTGCCAGCAGCTTGGGGGGTGAAGCTTTCTTT
>TRBV19|14|TRBJ1-1|.|once
CASSIYGSNTEAFF
TGTGCCAGTAGTATTTACGGTTCTAACACTGAAGCTTTCTTT
>TRBV6-4|14|TRBJ1-5|.|.
CASSPDGLYQPQHF
TGTGCCAGCTCGCCGGACGGACTATATCAGCCCCAGCATTTT
>TRBV19|13|TRBJ2-7|.|.
CASSKWDTHEQYF
TGTGCCAGTAGTAAATGGGACACCCACGAGCAGTACTTC
>TRBV9|13|TRBJ1-1|.|.
CASSVVSGTEAFF
TGTGCCAGCAGCGTAGTGTCGGGAACTGAAGCTTTCTTT
>TRBV7-9|13|TRBJ2-1|.|.
CASSRDGGDEQFF
TGTGCCAGCAGCCGGGACGGCGGGGATGAGCAGTTCTTC
>TRBV27|15|TRBJ2-3|.|few
CASGFRGGAEDTQYF
TGTGCCAGCGGTTTTCGAGGGGGAGCTGAAGATACGCAGTATTTT
>TRBV7-8|16|TRBJ2-7|TRBD2|few
CASSSSGRIGPYEQYF
TGTGCCAGCAGCTCTAGCGGGAGGATTGGCCCCTACGAGCAGTACTTC
>TRBV7-2|13|TRBJ1-1|TRBD1|.
CASSSARTGAAFF
TGTGCCAGCAGTTCCGCCCGGACAGGGGCCGCTTTCTTT
>TRBV5-1|15|TRBJ2-7|.|.
CASSLAGQGLNEQYF
TGCGCCAGCAGCTTGGCCGGGCAGGGCCTCAACGAGCAGTACTTC
>TRBV7-6|15|TRBJ2-5|.|.
CASSQPRAGVGTQYF
TGTGCCAGCAGCCAACCGCGGGCCGGGGTAGGGACCCAGTACTTC
>TRBV19|14|TRBJ2-1|.|few
CASSIEGRYNEQFF
TGTGCCAGTAGTATAGAGGGCAGGTACAATGAGCAGTTCTTC
>TRBV27|15|TRBJ2-7|TRBD1|.
CASSLSGTGGLWEYF
TGTGCCAGCAGTTTATCGGGGACAGGGGGCCTTTGGGAGTACTTC
>TRBV6-6|15|TRBJ2-1|TRBD2|.
CASDSGGRSYNEQFF
TGTGCCTCTGATTCAGGCGGGAGGAGTTACAATGAGCAGTTCTTC
>TRBV5-1|14|TRBJ2-7|TRBD1|.
CASSLDGTVNEQYF
TGCGCCAGCAGCTTGGACGGGACAGTGAACGAGCAGTACTTC